A single TCR beta chain is shown here with its context. Antigen specificity is unknown. This sample is drawn from a study of cytomegalovirus exposure and HLA in healthy donors. As for the study in general: Across a few hundred genotyped donors, 81% landed in the Caucasian-associated ancestry cluster. Study-wide results and caveats: Some segments of the V type, notably TRBV6-2 and TRBV6-3, were excluded as indistinguishable. In a later analysis, TCR beta V- and J-gene trimming was associated with a missense DCLRE1C variant.

In the PCR, 60 Vbeta and 13 Jbeta primers were used. Assay used: immunoSEQ multiplex PCR; TCRdb lists only in-frame clones, some missing. The sample shows 120,000 to 150,000 clones, over 75% of them seen only once. The CDR3 is 16 amino acids. Per germline, CDR1 LGHNA and CDR2 YSLEER. With V trimmed by 0 bases and J by 5 bases, 7 bases remained unmatched. J is TRBJ2-7 and V is TRBV4-3, with 10 bases matching TRBD1. Source material: PBMCs. This receptor was obtained from a woman under 40 in good health and CMV-seronegative. The CDR3 DNA reads as TGCGCCAGCAGCCAAGACCCCGGGACAGGGGCGGACGAGCAGTACTTC. The encoded protein is CASSQDPGTGADEQYF.